The 18 T cell receptor beta chains listed next were all sequenced from one sample in a study of cytomegalovirus exposure and HLA in healthy donors. Assay used: immunoSEQ multiplex PCR; TCRdb lists only in-frame clones, some missing. The repertoire holds fewer than 200,000 clones, with 80% to 85% as singletons. Sequenced input: PBMCs. All receptors derive from a woman aged 18-35 years in good health and CMV-seropositive.

The genes are TRBV5-1 and TRBJ2-1, with D possibly being TRBD2 (5 bases). The V gene's germline CDR1 is SGHRS and CDR2 YFSETQ. CDR3 length equals 12 residues. V was clipped by 0 bases and J by 8 bases, with 6 bases between them. CDR3 protein: CASSLERDEQFF. The CDR3 bases are TGCGCCAGCAGCTTGGAGAGGGATGAGCAGTTCTTC. The full variable domain, its missing parts supplied by reference TRBV5-1 and TRBJ2-1, is KAGVTQTPRYLIKTRGQQVTLSCSPISGHRSVSWYQQTPGQGLQFLFEYFSETQRNKGNFPGRFSGRQFSNSRSEMNVSTLELGDSALYLCASSLERDEQFFGPGTRLTVL.

This chain links TRBV7-8 with TRBJ1-2; TRBD1 is a possible D gene (5 bases). Germline V CDR1 and CDR2: SGHVS, FQNEAQ. V was clipped by 3 bases and J by 6 bases, with 20 bases between them. The CDR3 totals 16 residues. For the CDR3, the DNA is TGTGCCAGCAGCTTGGCAGGTTGGTGGGGGGAAGATGGCTACACCTTC. This codes for CASSLAGWWGEDGYTF. Filled out from reference TRBV7-8 and TRBJ1-2, the complete variable domain reads GAGVSQSPRYKVAKRGQDVALRCDPISGHVSLFWYQQALGQGPEFLTYFQNEAQLDKSGLPSDRFFAERPEGSVSTLKIQRTQQEDSAVYLCASSLAGWWGEDGYTFGSGTRLTVV.

V usage is TRBV5-6 and J usage is TRBJ2-1, with 8 bases identical to TRBD1. V was clipped by 4 bases and J by 10 bases; unmatched bases: 7. The CDR3 loop spans 13 amino acids. Germline CDR1 reads SGHDT; CDR2 reads YYEEEE. In DNA form, the CDR3 reads TGTGCCAGCAGCCCCCAGGGGGCCTGGGAGCAGTTCTTC. Protein product: CASSPQGAWEQFF.

This clone was seen once. J is TRBJ1-1 and V is TRBV18; possible D gene TRBD1, 6 bases. The germline V gene encodes CDR1 KGHSH and CDR2 LQKENI. The CDR3 totals 17 residues. Deletions cut 1 base from V and 0 bases from J, with 15 bases between. CDR3 amino acids: CASSPLGGTGMNTEAFF. The CDR3 nucleotides read TGTGCCAGCTCACCACTCGGAGGAACAGGGATGAACACTGAAGCTTTCTTT.

The V call is TRBV2, the J call TRBJ2-2; TRBD2 matches 7 bases. The CDR3 extends over 15 amino acids. J was trimmed by 1 base and V by 3 bases; bases with no gene match: 2. The germline V gene has CDR1 SNHLY and CDR2 FYNNEI. CDR3 sequence (DNA): TGTGCCAGCAGTGATGCGGGGGTGAACACCGGGGAGCTGTTTTTT. Protein: CASSDAGVNTGELFF.

This chain links TRBV18 with TRBJ2-6, with D maybe TRBD1 (5 bases). V lost 0 bases and J 0 bases, leaving 6 bases between the germline ends. The CDR3 is 16 residues long. In germline, CDR1 is KGHSH, CDR2 LQKENI. CDR3 nucleotide sequence: TGTGCCAGCTCACCACCAGGGGCCTCTGGGGCCAACGTCCTGACTTTC. The encoded protein is CASSPPGASGANVLTF.

V gene TRBV7-8 combines with J gene TRBJ2-3; 7 nucleotides line up with TRBD2. Germline lookup yields CDR1 SGHVS and CDR2 FQNEAQ. After removal of 0 bases from V and 3 bases from J, the junction contained 6 bases not matched to a gene. This CDR3 is built from 16 residues. The CDR3 is CASSLARGIPTDTQYF. The CDR3 DNA is TGTGCCAGCAGCTTAGCGCGGGGGATACCGACAGATACGCAGTATTTT.

This chain uses TRBV7-2 with TRBJ1-2; 7 bases are a match to TRBD1. Germline CDR1 reads SGHTA; CDR2 reads FQGNSA. This CDR3 has 14 residues. The V gene end was trimmed by 3 bases and the J gene end by 5 bases; junction bases not matched to a gene: 6. In DNA form, the CDR3 reads TGTGCCAGCAGCTTCCCGACAGGGACTTATGGCTACACCTTC. Protein product: CASSFPTGTYGYTF.

The V call is TRBV29-1, the J call TRBJ1-1; TRBD1 aligns across 11 bases. The CDR3 has 19 amino acids. Unmatched junction bases numbered 20, after V lost 4 bases and J lost 4 bases. CDR1 SQVTM and CDR2 ANQGSEA come from the germline V gene. The CDR3: CSVVRDPPDRGQTGTEAFF. The CDR3 bases are TGCAGCGTTGTAAGGGACCCCCCGGACAGGGGGCAAACGGGCACTGAAGCTTTCTTT.

This clone was picked up one time. The V and J genes are TRBV5-6 and TRBJ2-4; the D gene is possibly TRBD2 (6 bases). The CDR3 loop spans 18 amino acids. V was cut by 1 base and J by 0 bases, with 17 bases left in between. CDR1 and CDR2 (germline): SGHDT, YYEEEE. The CDR3 DNA follows: TGTGCCAGCAGCTTGAGGGTCGGGGGTCAACTAGCCAAAAACATTCAGTACTTC. Protein: CASSLRVGGQLAKNIQYF.

The J gene is TRBJ2-7, the V gene TRBV6-5; D perhaps matches TRBD1 (7 bases). The V end lost 8 bases, the J end lost 1 base, and 15 bases lay between the germline ends. Germline CDR1 reads MNHEY; CDR2 reads SVGAGI. There are 14 residues in the CDR3. CDR3 protein: CASGGTVQSYEQYF. CDR3 bases: TGTGCCAGCGGAGGGACAGTGCAATCCTACGAGCAGTACTTC.

The gene calls are TRBV11-3 and TRBJ1-1, with 8 bases identical to TRBD1. After removal of 5 bases from V and 4 bases from J, the junction contained 6 bases not matched to a gene. The CDR3 sequence is 14 residues long. Germline lookup yields CDR1 SGHNT and CDR2 YENEEA. The CDR3 DNA reads as TGTGCCAGCAGCCCACACAGGGGGTCCACTGAAGCTTTCTTT. Translation: CASSPHRGSTEAFF.

This clone was observed a few times. The same CDR3 can be traced to other DNA sequences in this sample. Here the CDR3 reads CASSLSYEQYF. The CDR3 coding sequence is TGTGCCAGCAGCCTATCCTACGAGCAGTACTTC. The rearrangement joins TRBV2 to TRBJ2-7, with unresolved D. The CDR3 consists of 11 residues. V lost 6 bases to trimming and J lost 1 base, with 4 bases between them. Germline loops: CDR1 SNHLY, CDR2 FYNNEI.

The chain links TRBV27 to TRBJ2-4; 10 nucleotides align to TRBD2. Germline V gene lookup returns CDR1 MNHEY and CDR2 SMNVEV (reference sequence). The CDR3 covers 15 residues. J gave up 2 bases and V 8 bases, and 6 bases lay outside the gene matches. The CDR3 DNA sequence: TGTGCCAGCGGCACTAGCGGGGACCCCAAAAACATTCAGTACTTC. Translating it yields CASGTSGDPKNIQYF.

This chain's CDR3 is CASSQVRGLGTGDTGELFF. In nucleotides, the CDR3 is TGCGCCAGCAGCCAAGTTCGCGGCTTAGGGACAGGGGACACCGGGGAGCTGTTTTTT. V and J are TRBV4-3 and TRBJ2-2, with TRBD1 matching over 10 bases. Looked up from germline, CDR1 is LGHNA and CDR2 is YSLEER. Trimming took 1 base from V and 3 from J; bases not matched to a gene: 11. CDR3 length: 19 residues.

V is TRBV10-3 and J is TRBJ2-5, with D perhaps matching TRBD1 (6 bases). CDR1 ENHRY and CDR2 SYGVKD come from the germline V gene. This CDR3 spans 14 amino acids. The V gene lost 2 bases and the J gene lost 5 bases, with 12 bases spanning the gap. CDR3 DNA sequence: TGTGCCATCAGTGAGGACAGGTTCTATGAGACCCAGTACTTC. This gives the protein CAISEDRFYETQYF.

The chain recombines TRBV7-8 with TRBJ2-1; 7 bases are a match to TRBD2. J gave up 5 bases and V 3 bases, and 10 bases lay outside the gene matches. The CDR3 spans 16 residues. Germline V gene lookup returns CDR1 SGHVS and CDR2 FQNEAQ. The CDR3 DNA is TGTGCCAGCAGCTTTATGAGCGGGGCATTAAACAATGAGCAGTTCTTC. Its translation is CASSFMSGALNNEQFF.

This clone showed up just once. The chain couples TRBV4-1 to TRBJ2-3; 8 bases are a match to TRBD2. The CDR3 spans 17 residues. J gave up 0 bases and V 0 bases, and 5 bases lay outside the gene matches. Germline V gene sequence: CDR1 MGHRA, CDR2 YSYEKL. CDR3 amino acids: CASSQDYGGGSTDTQYF. The CDR3 DNA reads TGCGCCAGCAGCCAAGATTATGGCGGGGGGAGCACAGATACGCAGTATTTT.